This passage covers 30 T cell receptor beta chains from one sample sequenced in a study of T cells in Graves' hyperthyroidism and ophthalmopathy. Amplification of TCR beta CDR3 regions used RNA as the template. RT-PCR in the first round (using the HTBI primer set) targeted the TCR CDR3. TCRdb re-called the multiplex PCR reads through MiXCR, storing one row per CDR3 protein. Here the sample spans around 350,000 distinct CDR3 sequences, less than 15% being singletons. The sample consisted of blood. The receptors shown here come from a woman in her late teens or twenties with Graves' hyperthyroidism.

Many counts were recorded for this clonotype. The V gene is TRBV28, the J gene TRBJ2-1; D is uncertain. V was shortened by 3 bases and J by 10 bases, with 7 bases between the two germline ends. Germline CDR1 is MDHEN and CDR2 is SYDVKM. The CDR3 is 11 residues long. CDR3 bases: TGTGCCAGCAGTTTTGACGGGGAGCAGTTCTTC. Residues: CASSFDGEQFF. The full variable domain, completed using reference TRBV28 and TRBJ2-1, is DVKVTQSSRYLVKRTGEKVFLECVQDMDHENMFWYRQDPGLGLRLIYFSYDVKMKEKGDIPEGYSVSREKKERFSLILESASTNQTSMYLCASSFDGEQFFGPGTRLTVL.

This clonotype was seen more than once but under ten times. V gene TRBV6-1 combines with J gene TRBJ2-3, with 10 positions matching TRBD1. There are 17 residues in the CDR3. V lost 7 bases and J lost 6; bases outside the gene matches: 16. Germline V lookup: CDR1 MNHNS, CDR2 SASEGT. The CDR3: CASTPLPGTGDRDTQYF. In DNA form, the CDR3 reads TGTGCCAGCACTCCCCTGCCCGGGACAGGGGATAGGGATACGCAGTATTTT.

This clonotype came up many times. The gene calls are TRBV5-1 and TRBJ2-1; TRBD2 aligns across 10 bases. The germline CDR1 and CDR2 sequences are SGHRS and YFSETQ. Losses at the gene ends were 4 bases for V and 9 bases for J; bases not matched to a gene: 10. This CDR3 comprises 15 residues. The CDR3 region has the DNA TGCGCCAGCAGCCCTCGACTAGCGGGTGAGAGTGAGCAGTTCTTC. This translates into CASSPRLAGESEQFF.

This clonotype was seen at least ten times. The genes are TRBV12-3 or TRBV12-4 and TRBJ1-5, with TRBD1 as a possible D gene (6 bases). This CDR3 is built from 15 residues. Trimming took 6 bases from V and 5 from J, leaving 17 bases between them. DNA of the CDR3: TGTGCCAGCAGGGGGGGGTGGGGGCCTGATCAGCCCCAGCATTTT. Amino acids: CASRGGWGPDQPQHF.

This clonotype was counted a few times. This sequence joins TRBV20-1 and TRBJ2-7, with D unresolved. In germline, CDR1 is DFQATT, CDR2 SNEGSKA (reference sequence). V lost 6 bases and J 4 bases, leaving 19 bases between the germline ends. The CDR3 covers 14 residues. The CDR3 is CSAETGSSMYEQYF. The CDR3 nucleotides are TGCAGTGCAGAGACCGGGTCCTCAATGTACGAGCAGTACTTC.

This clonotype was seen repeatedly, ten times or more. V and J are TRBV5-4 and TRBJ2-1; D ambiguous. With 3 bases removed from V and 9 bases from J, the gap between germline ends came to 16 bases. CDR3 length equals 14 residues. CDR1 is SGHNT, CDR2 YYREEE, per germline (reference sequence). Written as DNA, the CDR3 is TGTGCCAGCAGCTGGTGGCAGTCCGGCGGTGAGCAGTTCTTC. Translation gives CASSWWQSGGEQFF.

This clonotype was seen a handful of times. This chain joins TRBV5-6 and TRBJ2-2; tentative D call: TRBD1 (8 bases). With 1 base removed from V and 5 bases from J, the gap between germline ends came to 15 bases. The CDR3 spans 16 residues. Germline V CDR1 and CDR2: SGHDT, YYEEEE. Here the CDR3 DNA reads TGTGCCAGCAGCTTGACAGGGGGGGAACAAACCGGGGAGCTGTTTTTT. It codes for CASSLTGGEQTGELFF. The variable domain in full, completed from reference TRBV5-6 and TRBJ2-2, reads DAGVTQSPTHLIKTRGQQVTLRCSPKSGHDTVSWYQQALGQGPQFIFQYYEEEERQRGNFPDRFSGHQFPNYSSELNVNALLLGDSALYLCASSLTGGEQTGELFFGEGSRLTVL.

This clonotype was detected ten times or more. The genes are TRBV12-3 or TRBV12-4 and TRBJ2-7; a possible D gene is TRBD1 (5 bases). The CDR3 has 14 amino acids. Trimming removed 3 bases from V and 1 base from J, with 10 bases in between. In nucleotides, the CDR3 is TGTGCCAGCAGTTTGACAGACTTATCCTACGAGCAGTACTTC. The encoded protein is CASSLTDLSYEQYF.

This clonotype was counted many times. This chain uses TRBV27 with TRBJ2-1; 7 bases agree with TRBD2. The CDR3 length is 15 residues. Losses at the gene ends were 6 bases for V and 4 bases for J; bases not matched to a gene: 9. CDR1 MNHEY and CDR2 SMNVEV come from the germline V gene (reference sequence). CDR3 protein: CASRYLGGVYNEQFF. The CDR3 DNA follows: TGTGCCAGCAGATATCTGGGGGGGGTTTACAATGAGCAGTTCTTC.

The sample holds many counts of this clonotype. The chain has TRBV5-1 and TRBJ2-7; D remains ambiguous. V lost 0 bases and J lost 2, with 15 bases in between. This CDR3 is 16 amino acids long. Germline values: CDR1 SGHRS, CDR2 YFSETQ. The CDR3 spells CASSLGSSISTYEQYF. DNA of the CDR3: TGCGCCAGCAGCTTGGGGAGCAGTATCTCGACCTACGAGCAGTACTTC.

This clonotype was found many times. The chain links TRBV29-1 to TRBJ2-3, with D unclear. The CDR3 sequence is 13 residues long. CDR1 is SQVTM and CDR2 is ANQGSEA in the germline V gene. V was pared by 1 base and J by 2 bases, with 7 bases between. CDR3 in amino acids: CSVEGPNTDTQYF. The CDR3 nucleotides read TGCAGCGTTGAAGGGCCGAACACAGATACGCAGTATTTT.

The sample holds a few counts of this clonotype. The CDR3 protein is CASSQVIQGAGQPQHF. The CDR3 nucleotides read TGTGCCAGCAGCCAAGTCATACAGGGGGCTGGTCAGCCCCAGCATTTT. V gene TRBV4-2 combines with J gene TRBJ1-5, with 9 positions matching TRBD1. CDR1 and CDR2 (germline): LGHNA, YNFKEQ. This CDR3 region has 16 residues. Trimming took 1 base from V and 6 from J; bases not matched to a gene: 7.

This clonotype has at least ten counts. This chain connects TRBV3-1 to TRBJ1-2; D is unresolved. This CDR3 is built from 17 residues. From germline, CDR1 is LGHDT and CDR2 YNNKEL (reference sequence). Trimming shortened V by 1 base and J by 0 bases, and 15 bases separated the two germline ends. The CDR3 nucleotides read TGTGCCAGCAGCCAAGGCAGCGGGCGGCATACTAACTATGGCTACACCTTC. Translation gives CASSQGSGRHTNYGYTF.

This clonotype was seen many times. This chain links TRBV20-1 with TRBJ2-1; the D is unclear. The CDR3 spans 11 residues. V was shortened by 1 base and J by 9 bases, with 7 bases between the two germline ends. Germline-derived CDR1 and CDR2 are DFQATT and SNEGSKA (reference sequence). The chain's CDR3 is CSARGRPEQFF. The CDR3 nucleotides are TGCAGTGCTAGAGGGAGACCTGAGCAGTTCTTC.

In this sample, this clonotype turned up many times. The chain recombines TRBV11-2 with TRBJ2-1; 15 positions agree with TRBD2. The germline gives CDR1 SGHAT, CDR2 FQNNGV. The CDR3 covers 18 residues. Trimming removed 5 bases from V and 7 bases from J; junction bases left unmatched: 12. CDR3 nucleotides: TGTGCCAGCAGCCATCCGGGACTAGCGGGGGGAAGAGTAAATGAGCAGTTCTTC. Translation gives CASSHPGLAGGRVNEQFF.

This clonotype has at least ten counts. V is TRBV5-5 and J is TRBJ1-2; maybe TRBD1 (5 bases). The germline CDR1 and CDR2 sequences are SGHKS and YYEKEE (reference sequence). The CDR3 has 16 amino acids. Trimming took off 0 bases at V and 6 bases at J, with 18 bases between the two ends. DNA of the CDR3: TGTGCCAGCAGCTTGGACCCCTGGGGGGGGGTAAATGGCTACACCTTC. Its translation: CASSLDPWGGVNGYTF. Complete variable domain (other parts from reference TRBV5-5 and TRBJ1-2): DAGVTQSPTHLIKTRGQQVTLRCSPISGHKSVSWYQQVLGQGPQFIFQYYEKEERGRGNFPDRFSARQFPNYSSELNVNALLLGDSALYLCASSLDPWGGVNGYTFGSGTRLTVV.

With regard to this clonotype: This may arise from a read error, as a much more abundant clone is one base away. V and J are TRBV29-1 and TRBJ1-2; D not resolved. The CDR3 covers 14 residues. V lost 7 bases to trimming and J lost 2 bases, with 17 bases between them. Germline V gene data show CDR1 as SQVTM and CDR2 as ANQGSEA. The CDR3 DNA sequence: TGCAGCGCCCAATCATTGAGACTCAACTATGGCTACACCTTC. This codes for CSAQSLRLNYGYTF.

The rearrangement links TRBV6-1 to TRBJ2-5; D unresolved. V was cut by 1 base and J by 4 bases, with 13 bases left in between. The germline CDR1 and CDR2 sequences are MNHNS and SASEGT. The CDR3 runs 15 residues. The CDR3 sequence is CASSEGTDPVETQYF. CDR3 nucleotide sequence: TGTGCCAGCAGTGAAGGGACGGACCCGGTAGAGACCCAGTACTTC.

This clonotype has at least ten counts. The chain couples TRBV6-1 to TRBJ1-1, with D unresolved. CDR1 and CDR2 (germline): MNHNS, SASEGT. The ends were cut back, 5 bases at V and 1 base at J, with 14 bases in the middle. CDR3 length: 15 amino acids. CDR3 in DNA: TGTGCCAGCAGTTATACGGGGTGGGGGAACACTGAAGCTTTCTTT. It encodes CASSYTGWGNTEAFF.

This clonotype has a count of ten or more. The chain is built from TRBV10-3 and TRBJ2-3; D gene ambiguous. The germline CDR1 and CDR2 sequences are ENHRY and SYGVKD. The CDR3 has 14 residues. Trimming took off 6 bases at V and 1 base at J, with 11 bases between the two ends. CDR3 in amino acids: CAISIRLGTDTQYF. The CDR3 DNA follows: TGTGCCATCAGCATTAGACTTGGCACAGATACGCAGTATTTT.

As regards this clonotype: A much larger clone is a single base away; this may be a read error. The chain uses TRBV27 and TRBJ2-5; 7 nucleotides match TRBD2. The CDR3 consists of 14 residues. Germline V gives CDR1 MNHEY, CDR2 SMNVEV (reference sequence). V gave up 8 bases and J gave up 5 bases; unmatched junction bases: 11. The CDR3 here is CASSWGGSPETQYF. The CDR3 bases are TGTGCCAGCTCTTGGGGCGGGAGTCCGGAGACCCAGTACTTC.

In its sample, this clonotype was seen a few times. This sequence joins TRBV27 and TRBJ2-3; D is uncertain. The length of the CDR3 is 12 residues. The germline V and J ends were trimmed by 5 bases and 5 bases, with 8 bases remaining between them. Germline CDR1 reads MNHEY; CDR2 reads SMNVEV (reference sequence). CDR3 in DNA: TGTGCCAGCAGTCGGAGAGAAGATACGCAGTATTTT. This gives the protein CASSRREDTQYF.

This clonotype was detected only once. CDR3 protein: CASKSLGLTNYGYTF. In DNA, the CDR3 is TGTGCCAGCAAATCCCTTGGCCTTACTAACTATGGCTACACCTTC. V usage is TRBV2 and J usage is TRBJ1-2; D is undetermined. Germline lookup yields CDR1 SNHLY and CDR2 FYNNEI. The CDR3 runs to 15 residues. Deletions cut 7 bases from V and 0 bases from J, with 15 bases between.

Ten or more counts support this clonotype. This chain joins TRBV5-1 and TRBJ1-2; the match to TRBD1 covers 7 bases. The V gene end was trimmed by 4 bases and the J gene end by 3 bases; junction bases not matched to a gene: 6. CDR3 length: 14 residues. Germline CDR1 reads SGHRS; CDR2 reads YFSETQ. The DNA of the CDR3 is TGCGCCAGCAGCGTAGTTGACAGGGACTATGGCTACACCTTC. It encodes CASSVVDRDYGYTF.

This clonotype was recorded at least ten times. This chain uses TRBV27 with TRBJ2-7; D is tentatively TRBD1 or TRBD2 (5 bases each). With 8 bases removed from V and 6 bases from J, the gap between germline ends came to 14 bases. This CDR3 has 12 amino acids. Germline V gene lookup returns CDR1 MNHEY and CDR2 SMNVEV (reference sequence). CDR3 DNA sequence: TGTGCCAGCGGCAGAGGGGTATCCGAGCAGTACTTC. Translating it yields CASGRGVSEQYF.

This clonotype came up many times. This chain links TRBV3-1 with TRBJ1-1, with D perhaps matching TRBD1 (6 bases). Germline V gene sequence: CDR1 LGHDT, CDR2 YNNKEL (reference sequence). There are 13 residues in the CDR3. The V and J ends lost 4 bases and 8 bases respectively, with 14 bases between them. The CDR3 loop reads CASSRSQGSEAFF. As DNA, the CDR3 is TGTGCCAGCAGCCGATCGCAGGGGTCGGAAGCTTTCTTT.

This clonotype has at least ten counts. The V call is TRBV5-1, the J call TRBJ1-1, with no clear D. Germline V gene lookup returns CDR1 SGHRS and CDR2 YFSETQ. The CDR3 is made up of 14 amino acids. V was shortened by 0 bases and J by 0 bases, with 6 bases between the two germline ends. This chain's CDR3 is CASSLGDMNTEAFF. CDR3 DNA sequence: TGCGCCAGCAGCTTGGGAGATATGAACACTGAAGCTTTCTTT.

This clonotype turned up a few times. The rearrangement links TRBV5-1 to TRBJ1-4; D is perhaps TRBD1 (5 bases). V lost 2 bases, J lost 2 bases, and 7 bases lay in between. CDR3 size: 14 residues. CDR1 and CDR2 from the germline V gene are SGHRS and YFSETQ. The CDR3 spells CASSLGHTNEKLFF. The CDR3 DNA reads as TGCGCCAGCAGCTTAGGACATACTAATGAAAAACTGTTTTTT.

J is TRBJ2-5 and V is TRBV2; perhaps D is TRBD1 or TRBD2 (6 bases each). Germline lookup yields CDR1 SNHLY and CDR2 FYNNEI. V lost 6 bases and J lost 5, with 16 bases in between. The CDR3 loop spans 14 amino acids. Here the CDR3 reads CASRGPGAGETQYF. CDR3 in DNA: TGTGCCAGCAGAGGCCCAGGGGCGGGGGAGACCCAGTACTTC. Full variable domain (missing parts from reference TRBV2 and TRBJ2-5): EPEVTQTPSHQVTQMGQEVILRCVPISNHLYFYWYRQILGQKVEFLVSFYNNEISEKSEIFDDQFSVERPDGSNFTLKIRSTKLEDSAMYFCASRGPGAGETQYFGPGTRLLVL.

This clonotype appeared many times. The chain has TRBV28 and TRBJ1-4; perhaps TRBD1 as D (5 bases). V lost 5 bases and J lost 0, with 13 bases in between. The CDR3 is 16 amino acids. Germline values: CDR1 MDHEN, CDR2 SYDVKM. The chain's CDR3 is CASSPAGEATNEKLFF. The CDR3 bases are TGTGCCAGCAGTCCCGCGGGGGAAGCAACTAATGAAAAACTGTTTTTT.